Below are 25 T cell receptor beta chains sequenced from a single sample in a study of post-analysis software for immune sequencing data. Researchers reported that TCR beta cDNA libraries carried unique molecular identifiers. TCRdb processed the PCR reads anew with MiXCR; each CDR3 protein has one entry. The sample includes over 150,000 distinct CDR3 sequences, about 34% of them seen just once. Sample: blood, taken after autologous hematopoietic stem cell transplantation. Every receptor here comes from a girl aged 5 to 17 with multiple sclerosis.

This clonotype was picked up a small number of times. The genes are TRBV4-3 and TRBJ1-4; tentative D call: TRBD1 (5 bases). Trimming left V 5 bases short and J 4 bases short, with 14 bases between. Germline V gene data show CDR1 as LGHNA and CDR2 as YSLEER. The CDR3 sequence is 15 residues long. In nucleotides, the CDR3 is TGCGCCAGCAGCTTCCAGGGAGGCGGTAATGAAAAACTGTTTTTT. Translation gives CASSFQGGGNEKLFF.

The chain carries TRBV20-1 and TRBJ2-1; a weak D match, TRBD2 (6 bases). Germline-derived CDR1 and CDR2 are DFQATT and SNEGSKA (reference sequence). There are 14 residues in the CDR3. V lost 6 bases and J 9 bases, leaving 21 bases between the germline ends. The CDR3 is CSASTSWSSVEQFF. The CDR3 DNA is TGCAGTGCATCGACTAGTTGGTCTTCCGTTGAGCAGTTCTTC.

The J gene is TRBJ2-5, the V gene TRBV11-3; TRBD2 is a possible D gene (6 bases). The better agreement between TRBJ2-7 and the DNA end casts doubt on the J call. CDR1 and CDR2 (germline): SGHNT, YENEEA. The CDR3 covers 14 residues. CDR3 sequence (DNA): TGTGCCAGCAGTCTTTTACGGCGGCGGGGCGAGCAGTACTTC. Amino acids: CASSLLRRRGEQYF.

The chain carries TRBV5-8 and TRBJ2-3, with D possibly matching TRBD2 (6 bases). V shed 4 bases and J shed 4 bases, with 13 bases lying between them. The germline V gene has CDR1 SGHTS and CDR2 YDEGEE. This CDR3 has 14 residues. This chain's CDR3 is CASSGNGGADTQYF. The CDR3 coding sequence is TGTGCCAGCAGCGGGAACGGAGGGGCAGATACGCAGTATTTT. The variable domain in full, completed from reference TRBV5-8 and TRBJ2-3, reads EAGVTQSPTHLIKTRGQQATLRCSPISGHTSVYWYQQALGLGLQFLLWYDEGEERNRGNFPPRFSGRQFPNYSSELNVNALELEDSALYLCASSGNGGADTQYFGPGTRLTVL.

The rearrangement uses TRBV11-3 and TRBJ1-2, with 9 bases matching TRBD1. The CDR3 contains 13 residues. Germline V gives CDR1 SGHNT, CDR2 YENEEA. The junction had 6 bases not matched to a gene; V was cut back by 5 bases and J by 8 bases. Here the CDR3 reads CASSGTGSEGYTF. CDR3 DNA sequence: TGTGCCAGCAGCGGGACAGGGAGTGAGGGCTACACCTTC.

This clonotype was seen ten or more times. The chain uses TRBV4-3 and TRBJ2-7; 9 nucleotides line up with TRBD2. With V trimmed by 0 bases and J by 3 bases, 21 bases remained unmatched. This CDR3 region has 21 residues. CDR1 LGHNA and CDR2 YSLEER come from the germline V gene. CDR3 bases: TGCGCCAGCAGCCAAGATTGGCAGGGAGGACTAGCGCTTGGGGGGGACTACGAGCAGTACTTC. This translates into CASSQDWQGGLALGGDYEQYF.

The J gene is TRBJ1-2, the V gene TRBV24-1; 7 bases agree with TRBD1. The CDR3 length is 16 residues. Unmatched junction bases numbered 7, after V lost 3 bases and J lost 1 base. The germline V gene has CDR1 KGHDR and CDR2 SFDVKD. CDR3 coding DNA: TGTGCCACCAGTGATGCTGGGACAGCTAATAACTATGGCTACACCTTC. Translation gives CATSDAGTANNYGYTF.

The chain carries TRBV7-9 and TRBJ1-1; D not certain. CDR1 is SEHNR and CDR2 is FQNEAQ in the germline V gene (reference sequence). CDR3 size: 14 residues. Trimming stripped 2 bases from V and 3 bases from J, with 10 bases between. CDR3 bases: TGTGCCAGCAGCTTAAAGGTTTCCGACACTGAAGCTTTCTTT. This codes for CASSLKVSDTEAFF.

This chain links TRBV9 with TRBJ1-1; possibly TRBD1 for D (6 bases). CDR3 size: 16 residues. Trimming took off 3 bases at V and 0 bases at J, with 15 bases between the two ends. CDR1 is SGDLS and CDR2 is YYNGEE in the germline V gene. In DNA, the CDR3 is TGTGCCAGCAGCGGCGCTTATTCAGGGGTGAACACTGAAGCTTTCTTT. Amino acid sequence: CASSGAYSGVNTEAFF.

This clonotype came up many times. This chain links TRBV12-3 or TRBV12-4 with TRBJ2-5; 7 nucleotides align to TRBD2. CDR3 length equals 15 residues. Trimming cost V 5 bases and J 3 bases; bases outside gene matches: 9. The CDR3 region is CASSPRQRGKETQYF. In DNA, the CDR3 is TGTGCCAGCAGTCCACGACAGCGGGGTAAAGAGACCCAGTACTTC.

The chain combines TRBV21-1 with TRBJ1-4; no DNA check was done on the table's D call, TRBD1. TRBV21-1 represents a pseudogene. This CDR3 contains 16 residues. The chain's CDR3 is CASSKALGQGGEKLFF. The CDR3 nucleotides are TGTGCCAGCAGCAAAGCGCTAGGGCAGGGGGGTGAAAAACTGTTTTTT.

This clonotype has just a few counts. J is TRBJ1-5 and V is TRBV6-6, with TRBD1 matching 8 bases. V lost 6 bases, J lost 6 bases, and 7 bases stayed unmatched. Germline CDR1 reads MNHNY; CDR2 reads SVGAGI (reference sequence). The CDR3 loop spans 14 amino acids. CDR3 loop: CASRSDRGAQPQHF. CDR3 nucleotide sequence: TGTGCCAGCAGGTCCGACAGGGGCGCTCAGCCCCAGCATTTT.

The V call is TRBV7-9, the J call TRBJ2-7; possibly TRBD2 for D (6 bases). With 4 bases removed from V and 4 bases from J, the gap between germline ends came to 8 bases. Per the germline V gene, CDR1 is SEHNR and CDR2 is FQNEAQ (reference sequence). The CDR3 is 12 amino acids. The CDR3 nucleotides are TGTGCCAGCAGCTGGGGACTTTACGAGCAGTACTTC. Residues: CASSWGLYEQYF.

This clonotype was observed a few times. J is TRBJ2-1 and V is TRBV25-1; 8 bases fit TRBD1. This CDR3 is 18 amino acids long. With 0 bases clipped from V and 4 bases from J, the junction kept 11 bases outside the gene matches. Germline-derived CDR1 and CDR2 are MGHDK and SYGVNS. CDR3 region: CASSEYFRTGGRYNEQFF. The DNA of the CDR3 is TGTGCCAGCAGTGAATATTTTAGAACAGGGGGAAGGTACAATGAGCAGTTCTTC.

The chain employs TRBV7-8 and TRBJ2-5; a weak D match, TRBD1 (5 bases). Trimming left V 2 bases short and J 1 base short, with 8 bases between. CDR3 length: 14 amino acids. Looked up from germline, CDR1 is SGHVS and CDR2 is FQNEAQ. The CDR3 nucleotides read TGTGCCAGCAGCTTACGACAGTTCCAAGAGACCCAGTACTTC. It yields the protein CASSLRQFQETQYF.

This clonotype was counted many times. The V and J genes are TRBV12-3 or TRBV12-4 and TRBJ1-2; D remains unclear. V was pared by 6 bases and J by 1 base, with 9 bases between. CDR3 size: 13 residues. This CDR3 reads CASRSTVNYGYTF. The CDR3 coding sequence is TGTGCCAGCAGATCTACAGTTAACTATGGCTACACCTTC.

This rearrangement joins TRBV7-2 to TRBJ2-1; D ambiguous. Trimming removed 5 bases at V and 12 bases at J, with 26 bases between. This CDR3 is built from 16 residues. Per germline, CDR1 SGHTA and CDR2 FQGNSA. The DNA for the CDR3 is TGTGCCAGCAGCCCGCTGAGCCTAGGTTCGCTAAGTGGGCAGTTCTTC. As protein: CASSPLSLGSLSGQFF.

Comment on this clonotype: Given a much more abundant clone one base away, this may be a read error. This chain joins TRBV30 and TRBJ2-7, with 7 bases fitting TRBD1. Looked up from germline, CDR1 is GTSNPN and CDR2 is SVGIG (reference sequence). Trimming at V came to 8 bases and at J to 3 bases, leaving 7 bases not matched to a gene. This CDR3 is 12 amino acids long. CDR3 residues: CASQGQNYEQYF. For the CDR3, the DNA is TGTGCCAGCCAGGGACAGAACTACGAGCAGTACTTC.

This clonotype has a handful of counts. The chain is built from TRBV6-6 and TRBJ1-5; TRBD1 aligns across 7 bases. The CDR3 spans 14 residues. The trim removed 5 bases at V and 7 bases at J, leaving 8 bases unmatched. CDR1 is MNHNY and CDR2 is SVGAGI in the germline V gene (reference sequence). CDR3 loop: CASSPGQEWQPQHF. In DNA, the CDR3 is TGTGCCAGCAGTCCCGGACAGGAATGGCAGCCCCAGCATTTT.

The gene calls are TRBV10-3 and TRBJ1-3; D gene unclear. Trimming took 3 bases from V and 8 from J, leaving 14 bases between them. Germline V CDR1 and CDR2: ENHRY, SYGVKD. The CDR3 is 14 residues long. The CDR3 DNA reads as TGTGCCATCAGTGAAGCCGGCGGGGTTGACACCATATATTTT. Translation: CAISEAGGVDTIYF.

The chain employs TRBV10-3 and TRBJ1-2, with 10 bases matching TRBD1. Germline V gives CDR1 ENHRY, CDR2 SYGVKD. The CDR3 totals 13 residues. V trimming: 6 bases; J trimming: 4 bases; junction bases outside the gene matches: 2. As DNA, the CDR3 is TGTGCCATCAGGACAGGGGGCCTCTATGGCTACACCTTC. Translated: CAIRTGGLYGYTF.

The genes are TRBV18 and TRBJ2-3; 11 bases are a match to TRBD2. Trimming at V came to 3 bases and at J to 4 bases, leaving 6 bases not matched to a gene. There are 16 residues in the CDR3. Germline CDR1 KGHSH, CDR2 LQKENI. CDR3 in DNA: TGTGCCAGCTCACCCGCTAGCGGGAGGTGGGCAGATACGCAGTATTTT. Translation: CASSPASGRWADTQYF.

This clonotype was detected a few times. This chain's CDR3 is CSAANGGEADTQYF. The CDR3 bases are TGCAGTGCTGCCAATGGGGGAGAGGCAGATACGCAGTATTTT. The gene calls are TRBV20-1 and TRBJ2-3; D is tentatively TRBD1 or TRBD2 (5 bases each). Germline V gene data show CDR1 as DFQATT and CDR2 as SNEGSKA (reference sequence). Trimming stripped 5 bases from V and 4 bases from J, with 16 bases between. The CDR3 has 14 residues.

This clonotype was counted between two and nine times. This chain's CDR3 is CSAHSYNEQFF. Written as DNA, the CDR3 is TGCAGTGCCCATAGCTACAATGAGCAGTTCTTC. This chain connects TRBV20-1 to TRBJ2-1, with D hard to call. Germline CDR1 is DFQATT and CDR2 is SNEGSKA (reference sequence). This CDR3 contains 11 residues. The V and J ends lost 6 bases and 3 bases respectively, with 6 bases between them.

Note on this clonotype: Just one base apart from a much larger clone, this may be a read error. This sequence joins TRBV12-3 or TRBV12-4 and TRBJ2-5, with 7 nucleotides matching TRBD1. V trimming: 6 bases; J trimming: 13 bases; junction bases outside the gene matches: 14. CDR3 size: 13 residues. CDR3 in DNA: TGTGCCAGCAGCAAACAGGGGACCCCCCGTTGGTACTTC. This gives the protein CASSKQGTPRWYF.